This T cell receptor beta chain derives from a study of blood T cell repertoires in COVID-19. Looking at the study overall: PBMCs, B-cell-depleted T cells, or T cells were the source of the cDNA or gDNA that made up the material.

Two consecutive negative NP/OP PCR tests, clearance, or resolved symptoms defined Cohort 3 recovery. As handled by the study authors: Reference gene primer amplification gave nucleated cell count estimates. Profiling relied on immunoSEQ multiplex PCR, and the TCRdb table lists in-frame clones only, not all of them. V, J and clone size are taken as reported in that table, and D and trimming were inferred from the DNA itself. Here the sample spans around 330,000 clones, approximately 89% being singletons. Germline CDR1 is SNHLY and CDR2 is FYNNEI. The CDR3 is 15 residues long. V was shortened by 4 bases and J by 0 bases, with 11 bases between the two germline ends.

The specimen was PBMCs or T cells enriched from blood (not recorded which). The J gene is TRBJ2-3, the V gene TRBV2; D is possibly TRBD2 (6 bases). This clonotype was sampled from a woman in her thirties or forties who had recovered from COVID-19. In nucleotides, the CDR3 is TGTGCCAGCAGTGGTGGGAGGCCTAGCACAGATACGCAGTATTTT. Protein sequence: CASSGGRPSTDTQYF.